The clone carrying this TCR beta chain occurred a few times. TCRdb processed the 5' RACE reads anew with MiXCR; each CDR3 protein has one entry. The sample lists 470,000 or so distinct CDR3 sequences; around 24% were seen once. The record originates from a study of identical twins. The V gene end was trimmed by 2 bases and the J gene end by 6 bases; junction bases not matched to a gene: 5. The CDR3 has 15 amino acids. The germline CDR1 and CDR2 sequences are SGHRS and YFSETQ. These same data were also listed under a study on T cells expressing NK-cell markers.

Sequencing was performed on CD4+ T cells sorted from blood. The chain uses TRBV5-1 and TRBJ2-1, with 10 bases lining up with TRBD2. This sequence originates from a woman between 18 and 29 years old in good health. CDR3 loop: CASSFLAGEGNEQFF. The DNA of the CDR3 is TGCGCCAGCAGCTTCCTAGCGGGAGAGGGCAATGAGCAGTTCTTC.